Each of the 25 T cell receptor beta chains below was sequenced from the same sample in a study of cytomegalovirus exposure and HLA in healthy donors. With 60 Vbeta and 13 Jbeta primers, the PCR was carried out. Measured with immunoSEQ multiplex PCR; TCRdb has only the in-frame clones, and not every one. The sample has 150,000 to 180,000 clones, 75% to 85% seen once; the top ten hold roughly 5.9%. Sequencing was performed on PBMCs. All receptors derive from a middle-aged woman in good health and CMV-seropositive.

J is TRBJ1-1 and V is TRBV25-1; tentatively, D is TRBD1 (6 bases). Looked up from germline, CDR1 is MGHDK and CDR2 is SYGVNS. V was trimmed by 0 bases and J by 9 bases, leaving 20 bases between them. The CDR3 is 16 residues long. CDR3 sequence reads: CASSEYGPGGGGKAFF. In nucleotides, the CDR3 is TGTGCCAGCAGTGAATACGGCCCCGGGGGAGGGGGAAAAGCTTTCTTT.

The rearrangement joins TRBV5-1 to TRBJ2-5; 10 bases map to TRBD2. The CDR3 totals 18 residues. Germline V gives CDR1 SGHRS, CDR2 YFSETQ. V trimming: 0 bases; J trimming: 4 bases; junction bases outside the gene matches: 12. The CDR3 nucleotides read TGCGCCAGCAGCTTGGTTCCCCTAACTAGCGGGAACCCAGAGACCCAGTACTTC. It yields the protein CASSLVPLTSGNPETQYF.

The V call is TRBV5-6, the J call TRBJ1-1; 8 nucleotides match TRBD1. This CDR3 is built from 16 residues. J gave up 6 bases and V 4 bases, and 14 bases lay outside the gene matches. CDR1 is SGHDT, CDR2 YYEEEE, per germline. CDR3 sequence: CASSAVSTGGMAEAFF. CDR3 sequence (DNA): TGTGCCAGCAGCGCAGTATCAACAGGGGGGATGGCTGAAGCTTTCTTT.

A single count supports this clone. The gene calls are TRBV5-6 and TRBJ2-7; no definite D call. Trimming took off 1 base at V and 4 bases at J, with 6 bases between the two ends. Germline CDR1 reads SGHDT; CDR2 reads YYEEEE. The CDR3 is 12 amino acids. CDR3 nucleotides: TGTGCCAGCAGCTTGTCCAGATACGAGCAGTACTTC. Protein product: CASSLSRYEQYF.

The chain combines TRBV11-3 with TRBJ2-7; D may be TRBD2 (6 bases). The ends were cut back, 0 bases at V and 5 bases at J, with 11 bases in the middle. Looked up from germline, CDR1 is SGHNT and CDR2 is YENEEA. This CDR3 has 14 amino acids. The CDR3 nucleotides are TGTGCCAGCAGCTTAGATCGAACTAGCAACGAGCAGTACTTC. This translates into CASSLDRTSNEQYF.

This clone has just a few counts. The chain combines TRBV5-1 with TRBJ2-2, with 12 bases that match TRBD2. Germline V gene sequence: CDR1 SGHRS, CDR2 YFSETQ. The CDR3 is 16 amino acids. The V gene end was trimmed by 4 bases and the J gene end by 6 bases; junction bases not matched to a gene: 7. The CDR3 protein is CASSLPSGRVAGELFF. For the CDR3, the DNA is TGCGCCAGCAGCCTCCCTAGCGGGAGGGTCGCCGGGGAGCTGTTTTTT.

This chain uses TRBV7-9 with TRBJ2-1; D is uncertain. The V gene lost 5 bases and the J gene lost 7 bases, with 3 bases spanning the gap. The CDR3 length is 10 residues. Per the germline V gene, CDR1 is SEHNR and CDR2 is FQNEAQ (reference sequence). Here the CDR3 reads CASSINEQFF. The CDR3 DNA is TGTGCCAGCAGCATAAATGAGCAGTTCTTC.

The V and J genes are TRBV10-3 and TRBJ2-2; tentatively, D is TRBD2 (5 bases). Germline assignment: CDR1 ENHRY and CDR2 SYGVKD. Trimming took off 4 bases at V and 8 bases at J, with 8 bases between the two ends. The CDR3 loop spans 12 amino acids. CDR3 sequence (DNA): TGTGCCATCAGTGTACGGGGTGGGGAGCTGTTTTTT. This sequence encodes CAISVRGGELFF.

The chain combines TRBV7-8 with TRBJ2-7; 8 bases agree with TRBD1. The J segment lost 4 bases and the V segment lost 5 bases, leaving 4 bases of the junction unmatched. Germline assignment: CDR1 SGHVS and CDR2 FQNEAQ. The CDR3 is 13 amino acids. The CDR3 DNA sequence: TGTGCCAGCAGCGCGGGACAGGTGTACGAGCAGTACTTC. Residues: CASSAGQVYEQYF. Supplemented by reference TRBV7-8 and TRBJ2-7, the full variable domain reads GAGVSQSPRYKVAKRGQDVALRCDPISGHVSLFWYQQALGQGPEFLTYFQNEAQLDKSGLPSDRFFAERPEGSVSTLKIQRTQQEDSAVYLCASSAGQVYEQYFGPGTRLTVT.

This chain joins TRBV5-1 and TRBJ2-3; D is possibly TRBD2 (6 bases). Germline values: CDR1 SGHRS, CDR2 YFSETQ. The CDR3 spans 15 residues. Trimming took 3 bases from V and 3 from J, leaving 14 bases between them. This chain's CDR3 is CASSSPLGGTDTQYF. The CDR3, as DNA: TGCGCCAGCAGCTCCCCACTGGGGGGTACAGATACGCAGTATTTT. The entire variable domain, with the rest obtained from reference TRBV5-1 and TRBJ2-3, is as follows: KAGVTQTPRYLIKTRGQQVTLSCSPISGHRSVSWYQQTPGQGLQFLFEYFSETQRNKGNFPGRFSGRQFSNSRSEMNVSTLELGDSALYLCASSSPLGGTDTQYFGPGTRLTVL.

This chain connects TRBV5-1 to TRBJ2-7; 11 nucleotides line up with TRBD2. The CDR3 has 16 residues. Per germline, CDR1 SGHRS and CDR2 YFSETQ. After removal of 1 base from V and 6 bases from J, the junction contained 9 bases not matched to a gene. CDR3 in amino acids: CASSLTSGSSKGEQYF. CDR3 sequence (DNA): TGCGCCAGCAGCTTGACTAGCGGGAGTTCTAAAGGCGAGCAGTACTTC.

The chain joins TRBV27 to TRBJ2-2, with 7 bases fitting TRBD2. The germline V gene has CDR1 MNHEY and CDR2 SMNVEV (reference sequence). The CDR3 spans 14 residues. V gave up 0 bases and J gave up 7 bases; unmatched junction bases: 2. CDR3 sequence reads: CASSLSPGGGELFF. CDR3 bases: TGTGCCAGCAGTTTATCGCCGGGGGGCGGGGAGCTGTTTTTT.

The V gene is TRBV6-5, the J gene TRBJ1-2, with TRBD1 matching 7 bases. Germline assignment: CDR1 MNHEY and CDR2 SVGAGI. The CDR3 runs 15 residues. Germline trimming cut 0 bases from V and 8 bases from J; bases unmatched to any gene: 9. CDR3 in amino acids: CASSYSGYRGEGYTF. The DNA of the CDR3 is TGTGCCAGCAGTTACTCCGGCTACAGGGGTGAAGGCTACACCTTC.

V gene TRBV29-1 combines with J gene TRBJ2-1, with D perhaps TRBD2 (6 bases). CDR1 SQVTM and CDR2 ANQGSEA come from the germline V gene. This CDR3 comprises 13 residues. Trimming took 8 bases from V and 6 from J, leaving 17 bases between them. The CDR3 loop is CSFRDGGINEQFF. The CDR3 DNA reads as TGCAGCTTCCGGGACGGGGGTATCAATGAGCAGTTCTTC.

The V call is TRBV6-1, the J call TRBJ2-7, with TRBD1 matching 7 bases. Trimming took 0 bases from V and 2 from J; bases not matched to a gene: 4. CDR1 MNHNS and CDR2 SASEGT come from the germline V gene. This CDR3 contains 15 residues. CDR3 in DNA: TGTGCCAGCAGTGAAGCTGAGGACAGGCCCTACGAGCAGTACTTC. It codes for CASSEAEDRPYEQYF.

The chain has TRBV7-2 and TRBJ2-3; 7 nucleotides align to TRBD2. Germline V CDR1 and CDR2: SGHTA, FQGNSA. With V trimmed by 4 bases and J by 3 bases, 4 bases remained unmatched. This CDR3 contains 14 residues. The CDR3 DNA reads as TGTGCCAGCAGCTCCCCCGGGGGGACAGATACGCAGTATTTT. Translated: CASSSPGGTDTQYF.

This clone was observed a single time. The genes are TRBV5-1 and TRBJ2-7; maybe TRBD2 (6 bases). CDR1 and CDR2 (germline): SGHRS, YFSETQ. This CDR3 has 14 amino acids. The V and J ends lost 4 bases and 6 bases respectively, with 17 bases between them. CDR3 in amino acids: CASSGATRMCEQYF. The CDR3, as DNA: TGCGCCAGCAGCGGGGCGACTAGGATGTGCGAGCAGTACTTC.

This clone appeared a few times. V gene TRBV11-1 combines with J gene TRBJ2-2; tentatively, D is TRBD2 (7 bases). Trimming stripped 6 bases from V and 1 base from J, with 12 bases between. The CDR3 consists of 15 residues. Germline loops: CDR1 SGHAT, CDR2 FQDESV (reference sequence). This CDR3 is CASSHREGNTGELFF. CDR3 nucleotides: TGTGCCAGCAGTCACAGGGAGGGGAACACCGGGGAGCTGTTTTTT.

The chain couples TRBV29-1 to TRBJ2-1; D possibly corresponds to TRBD2 (5 bases). This CDR3 is built from 14 residues. Trimming took off 7 bases at V and 4 bases at J, with 17 bases between the two ends. Germline loops: CDR1 SQVTM, CDR2 ANQGSEA. The CDR3 is CSAPYGIRYNEQFF. The CDR3 nucleotides read TGCAGCGCACCTTACGGGATCCGGTACAATGAGCAGTTCTTC.

The V and J genes are TRBV7-3 and TRBJ2-1; D may be TRBD2 (6 bases). The CDR3 loop spans 16 amino acids. Germline V gene lookup returns CDR1 SGHTA and CDR2 FQGTGA. V gave up 2 bases and J gave up 2 bases, with 13 bases separating them. The CDR3 DNA reads as TGTGCCAGCAGCTTAGCCGGGAGCCCCGCCTACAATGAGCAGTTCTTC. Encoded protein: CASSLAGSPAYNEQFF.

This clone came up once. This chain joins TRBV27 and TRBJ2-5; possible D gene TRBD1, 5 bases. With 4 bases removed from V and 7 bases from J, the gap between germline ends came to 13 bases. The CDR3 contains 13 residues. Germline V gene sequence: CDR1 MNHEY, CDR2 SMNVEV (reference sequence). Written as DNA, the CDR3 is TGTGCCAGCAGTTCCCCAGGTACAGGGACCCAGTACTTC. Translating gives CASSSPGTGTQYF.

The sample holds a few counts of this clone. This chain connects TRBV28 to TRBJ1-2; D call uncertain. Deletions cut 6 bases from V and 8 bases from J, with 7 bases between. CDR1 and CDR2 from the germline V gene are MDHEN and SYDVKM. The CDR3 runs to 10 residues. The CDR3 loop reads CASRAAGYTF. Here the CDR3 DNA reads TGTGCCAGCAGGGCGGCAGGCTACACCTTC.

The V call is TRBV18, the J call TRBJ1-4; 9 positions agree with TRBD1. V dropped 3 bases and J dropped 8; count of bases not matched to a gene: 7. The germline V gene has CDR1 KGHSH and CDR2 LQKENI. There are 15 residues in the CDR3. The CDR3 protein is CASSPTGGAGEKLFF. The CDR3 DNA is TGTGCCAGCTCACCTACAGGGGGCGCCGGGGAAAAACTGTTTTTT.

The V call is TRBV7-9, the J call TRBJ2-1; 8 nucleotides align to TRBD2. The CDR3 is 16 residues long. J lost 0 bases, V lost 2 bases, and 3 bases had no gene match. Germline V lookup: CDR1 SEHNR, CDR2 FQNEAQ (reference sequence). The CDR3 bases are TGTGCCAGCAGCTTATCCGGGGGGGGCTCCTACAATGAGCAGTTCTTC. Translated, it gives CASSLSGGGSYNEQFF.

The table lists this clone with a count of one. V and J are TRBV9 and TRBJ1-1; 7 bases are a match to TRBD1. V lost 0 bases and J lost 0; bases outside the gene matches: 2. Germline V gene data show CDR1 as SGDLS and CDR2 as YYNGEE. This CDR3 comprises 15 residues. CDR3 bases: TGTGCCAGCAGCGTAGGGGACAGCATGAACACTGAAGCTTTCTTT. This codes for CASSVGDSMNTEAFF.